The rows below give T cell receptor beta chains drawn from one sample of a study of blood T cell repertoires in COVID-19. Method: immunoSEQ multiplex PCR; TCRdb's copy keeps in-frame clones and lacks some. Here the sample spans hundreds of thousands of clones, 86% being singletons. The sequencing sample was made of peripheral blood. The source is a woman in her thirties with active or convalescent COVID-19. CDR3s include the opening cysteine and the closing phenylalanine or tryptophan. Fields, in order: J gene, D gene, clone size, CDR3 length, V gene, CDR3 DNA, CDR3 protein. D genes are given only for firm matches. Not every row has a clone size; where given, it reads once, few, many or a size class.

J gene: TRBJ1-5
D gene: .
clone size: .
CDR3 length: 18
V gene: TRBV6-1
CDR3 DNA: TGTGCCAGCAGTGAAGCAAGACCGACAGAATATAGCAATCAGCCCCAGCATTTT
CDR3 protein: CASSEARPTEYSNQPQHF

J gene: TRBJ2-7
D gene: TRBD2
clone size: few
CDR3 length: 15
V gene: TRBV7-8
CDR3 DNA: TGTGCCAGCAGCTACCCCAGCGGGGGGGCCTACGAGCAGTACTTC
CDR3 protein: CASSYPSGGAYEQYF

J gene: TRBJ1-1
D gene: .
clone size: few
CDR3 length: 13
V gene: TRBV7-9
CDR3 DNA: TGTGCCAGCAGCTTAGGAGGGTCTCGTGAAGCTTTCTTT
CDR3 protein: CASSLGGSREAFF

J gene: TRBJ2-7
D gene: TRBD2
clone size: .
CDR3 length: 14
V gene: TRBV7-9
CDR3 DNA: TGTGCCAGCACCTGGTGCGGGAGCCCCTACGAGCAGTACTTC
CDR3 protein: CASTWCGSPYEQYF

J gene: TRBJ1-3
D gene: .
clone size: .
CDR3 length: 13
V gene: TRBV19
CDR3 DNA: TGTGCCAGTAGTACCGCGGCTGGAAACACCATATATTTT
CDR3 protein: CASSTAAGNTIYF

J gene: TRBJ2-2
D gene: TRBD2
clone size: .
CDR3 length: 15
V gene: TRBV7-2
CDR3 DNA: TGTGCCAGCAGCATGGGACTAGCTTTTTCCGGGGAGCTGTTTTTT
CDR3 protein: CASSMGLAFSGELFF

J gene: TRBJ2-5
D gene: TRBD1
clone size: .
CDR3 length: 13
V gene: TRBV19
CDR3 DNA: TGTGCCAGTAGAGGGGACAGGGAGGAGACCCAGTACTTC
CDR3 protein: CASRGDREETQYF

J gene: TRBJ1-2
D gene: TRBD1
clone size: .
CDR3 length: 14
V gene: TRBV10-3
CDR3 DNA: TGTGCCATCAGTGACGGACAGGGGGTGGAAGGCTACACCTTC
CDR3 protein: CAISDGQGVEGYTF

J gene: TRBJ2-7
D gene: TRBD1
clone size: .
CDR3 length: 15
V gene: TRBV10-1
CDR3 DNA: TGCGCCAGCAGTGGTTCCGGGACAGGGGCTCTCGAGCAGTACTTC
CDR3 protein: CASSGSGTGALEQYF

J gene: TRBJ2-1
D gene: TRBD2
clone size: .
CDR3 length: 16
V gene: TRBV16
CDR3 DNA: TGTGCCAGCAGTCAGCGGGAGGCCTATTCCTACAATGAGCAGTTCTTC
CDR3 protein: CASSQREAYSYNEQFF

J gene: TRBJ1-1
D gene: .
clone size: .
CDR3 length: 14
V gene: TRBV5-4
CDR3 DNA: TGTGCCAGCAGCCTCCCCGGACAGAACACTGAAGCTTTCTTT
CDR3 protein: CASSLPGQNTEAFF

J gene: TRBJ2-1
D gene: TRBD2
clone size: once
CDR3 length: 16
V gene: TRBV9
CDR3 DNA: TGTGCCAGCAGCGCCCAGACTAGCGGGGCATACAATGAGCAGTTCTTC
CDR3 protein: CASSAQTSGAYNEQFF

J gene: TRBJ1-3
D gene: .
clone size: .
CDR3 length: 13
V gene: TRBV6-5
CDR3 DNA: TGTGCCAGCACCGTATCCTCTGGAAACACCATATATTTT
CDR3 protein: CASTVSSGNTIYF

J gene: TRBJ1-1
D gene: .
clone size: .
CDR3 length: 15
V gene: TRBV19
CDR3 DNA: TGTGCCAGTAGCACCAAACAGGGAATGGACACTGAAGCTTTCTTT
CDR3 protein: CASSTKQGMDTEAFF

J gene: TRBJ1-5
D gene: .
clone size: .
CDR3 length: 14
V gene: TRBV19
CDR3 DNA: TGTGCCAGTAAAAGAGGGAATAGCAATCAGCCCCAGCATTTT
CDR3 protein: CASKRGNSNQPQHF

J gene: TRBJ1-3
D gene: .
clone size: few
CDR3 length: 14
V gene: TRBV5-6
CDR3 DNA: TGTGCCAGCAGCCTTACTCATTTAGGAAACACCATATATTTT
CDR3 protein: CASSLTHLGNTIYF

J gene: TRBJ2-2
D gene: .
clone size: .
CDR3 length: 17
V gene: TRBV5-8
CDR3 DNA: TGTGCCAGCAGCTTGGGACTACCCTTTGGGCGCACCGGGGAGCTGTTTTTT
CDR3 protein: CASSLGLPFGRTGELFF

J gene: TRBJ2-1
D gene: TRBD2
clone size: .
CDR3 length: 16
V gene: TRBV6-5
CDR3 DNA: TGTGCCAGCAGTTACTCAGCGGGGGGGCATAACAATGAGCAGTTCTTC
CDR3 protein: CASSYSAGGHNNEQFF

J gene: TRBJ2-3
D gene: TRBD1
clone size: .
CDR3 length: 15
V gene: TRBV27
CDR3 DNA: TGTGCCAGCATTGGGGACAGCCACCAGGCAGATACGCAGTATTTT
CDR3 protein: CASIGDSHQADTQYF

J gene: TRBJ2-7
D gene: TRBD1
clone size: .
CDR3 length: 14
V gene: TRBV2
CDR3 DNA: TGTGCCAGCAGTGGGACAGGGGCCGCTATTGTGCAGTACTTC
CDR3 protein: CASSGTGAAIVQYF

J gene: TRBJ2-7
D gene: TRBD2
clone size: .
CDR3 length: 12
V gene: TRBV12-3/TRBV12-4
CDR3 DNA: TGTGCCCTCACTAGCGGATCCTACGAGCAGTACTTC
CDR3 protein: CALTSGSYEQYF

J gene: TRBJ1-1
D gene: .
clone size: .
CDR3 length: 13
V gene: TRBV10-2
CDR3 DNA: TGCGCCAGCAGATCAGATATGAACACTGAAGCTTTCTTT
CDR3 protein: CASRSDMNTEAFF

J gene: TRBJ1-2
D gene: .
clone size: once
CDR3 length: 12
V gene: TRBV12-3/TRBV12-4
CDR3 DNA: TGTGCCAGCAGTTTAAGGACGGGAGGCTACACCTTC
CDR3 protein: CASSLRTGGYTF

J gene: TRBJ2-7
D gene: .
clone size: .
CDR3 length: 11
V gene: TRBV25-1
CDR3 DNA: TGTGCCAGCAGCGGAGCCTCCGAGCAGTACTTC
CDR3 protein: CASSGASEQYF

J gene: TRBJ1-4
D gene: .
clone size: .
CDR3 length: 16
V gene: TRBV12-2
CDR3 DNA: TGTGCAAGTCGCCGACGAACAGGGGTAACTAATGAAAAACTGTTTTTT
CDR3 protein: CASRRRTGVTNEKLFF